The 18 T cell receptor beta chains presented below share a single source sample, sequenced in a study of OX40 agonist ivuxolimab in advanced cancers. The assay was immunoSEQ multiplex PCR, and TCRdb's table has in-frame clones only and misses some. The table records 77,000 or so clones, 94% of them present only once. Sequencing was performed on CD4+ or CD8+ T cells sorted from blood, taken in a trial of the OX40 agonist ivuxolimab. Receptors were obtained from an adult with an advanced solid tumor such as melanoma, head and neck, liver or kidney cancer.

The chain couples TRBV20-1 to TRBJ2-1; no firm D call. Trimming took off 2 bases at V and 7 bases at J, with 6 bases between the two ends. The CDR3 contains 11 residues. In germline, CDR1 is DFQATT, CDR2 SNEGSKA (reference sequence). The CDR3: CSARFGNEQFF. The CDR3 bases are TGCAGTGCTAGATTCGGAAATGAGCAGTTCTTC.

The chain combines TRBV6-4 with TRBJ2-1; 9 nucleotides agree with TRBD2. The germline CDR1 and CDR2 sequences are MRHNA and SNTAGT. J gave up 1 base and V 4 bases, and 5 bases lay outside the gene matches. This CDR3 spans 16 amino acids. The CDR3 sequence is CASSVSGGVSYNEQFF. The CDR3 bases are TGTGCCAGCAGTGTTAGCGGGGGTGTTTCCTACAATGAGCAGTTCTTC.

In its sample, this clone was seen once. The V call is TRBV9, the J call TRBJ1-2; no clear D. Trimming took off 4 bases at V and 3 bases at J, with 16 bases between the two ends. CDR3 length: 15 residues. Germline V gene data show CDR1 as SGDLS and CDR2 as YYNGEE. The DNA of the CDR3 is TGTGCCAGCAGCACAAAGGCCACAGCAGACTATGGCTACACCTTC. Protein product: CASSTKATADYGYTF.

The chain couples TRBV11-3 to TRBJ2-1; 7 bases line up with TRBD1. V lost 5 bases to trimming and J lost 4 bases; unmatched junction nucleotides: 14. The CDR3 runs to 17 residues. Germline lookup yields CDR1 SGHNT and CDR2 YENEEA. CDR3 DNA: TGTGCCAGCAGCCTCCGCTGGTGGGACAGTACATACAATGAGCAGTTCTTC. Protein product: CASSLRWWDSTYNEQFF. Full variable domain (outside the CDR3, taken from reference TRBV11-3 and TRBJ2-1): EAGVVQSPRYKIIEKKQPVAFWCNPISGHNTLYWYLQNLGQGPELLIRYENEEAVDDSQLPKDRFSAERLKGVDSTLKIQPAELGDSAVYLCASSLRWWDSTYNEQFFGPGTRLTVL.

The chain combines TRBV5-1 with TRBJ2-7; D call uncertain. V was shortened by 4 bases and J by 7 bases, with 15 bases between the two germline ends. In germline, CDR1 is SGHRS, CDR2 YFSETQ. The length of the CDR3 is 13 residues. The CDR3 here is CASSLGPAREQYF. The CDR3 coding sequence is TGCGCCAGCAGCCTTGGGCCGGCGAGGGAGCAGTACTTC. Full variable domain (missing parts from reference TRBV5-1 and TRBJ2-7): KAGVTQTPRYLIKTRGQQVTLSCSPISGHRSVSWYQQTPGQGLQFLFEYFSETQRNKGNFPGRFSGRQFSNSRSEMNVSTLELGDSALYLCASSLGPAREQYFGPGTRLTVT.

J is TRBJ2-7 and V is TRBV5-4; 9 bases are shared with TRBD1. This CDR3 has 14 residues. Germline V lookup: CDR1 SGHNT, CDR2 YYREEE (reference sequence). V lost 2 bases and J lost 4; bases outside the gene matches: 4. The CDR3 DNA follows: TGTGCCAGCAGCTTAGGACAGGGGCCATACGAGCAGTACTTC. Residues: CASSLGQGPYEQYF.

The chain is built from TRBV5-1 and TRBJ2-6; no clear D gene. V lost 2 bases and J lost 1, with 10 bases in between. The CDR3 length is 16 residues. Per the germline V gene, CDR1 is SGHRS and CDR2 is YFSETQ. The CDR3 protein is CASSFDVGSGANVLTF. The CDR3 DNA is TGCGCCAGCAGCTTTGATGTGGGTTCTGGGGCCAACGTCCTGACTTTC.

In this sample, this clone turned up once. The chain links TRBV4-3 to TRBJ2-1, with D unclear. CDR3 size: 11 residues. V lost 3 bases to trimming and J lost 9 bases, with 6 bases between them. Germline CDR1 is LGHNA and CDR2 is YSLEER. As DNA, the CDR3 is TGCGCCAGCAGCCACTCTGGTGAGCAGTTCTTC. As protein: CASSHSGEQFF.

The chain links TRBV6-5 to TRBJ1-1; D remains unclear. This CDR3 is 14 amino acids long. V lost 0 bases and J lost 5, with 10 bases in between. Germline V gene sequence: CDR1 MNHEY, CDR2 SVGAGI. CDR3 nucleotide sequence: TGTGCCAGCAGTTACTCGGTCTATTCTACTGAAGCTTTCTTT. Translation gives CASSYSVYSTEAFF.

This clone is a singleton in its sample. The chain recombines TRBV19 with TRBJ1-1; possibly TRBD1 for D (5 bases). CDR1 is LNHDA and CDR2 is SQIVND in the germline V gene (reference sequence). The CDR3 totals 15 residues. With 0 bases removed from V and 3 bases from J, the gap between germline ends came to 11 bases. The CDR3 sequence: CASSIDGGGYTEAFF. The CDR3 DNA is TGTGCCAGTAGTATAGATGGCGGGGGATACACTGAAGCTTTCTTT. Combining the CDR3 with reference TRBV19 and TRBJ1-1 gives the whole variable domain DGGITQSPKYLFRKEGQNVTLSCEQNLNHDAMYWYRQDPGQGLRLIYYSQIVNDFQKGDIAEGYSVSREKKESFPLTVTSAQKNPTAFYLCASSIDGGGYTEAFFGQGTRLTVV.

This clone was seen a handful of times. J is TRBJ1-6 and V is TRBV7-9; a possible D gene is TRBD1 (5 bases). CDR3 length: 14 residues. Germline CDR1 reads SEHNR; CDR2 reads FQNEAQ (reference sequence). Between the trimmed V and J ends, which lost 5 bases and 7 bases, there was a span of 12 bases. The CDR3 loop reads CASSPRGTNSPLHF. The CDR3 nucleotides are TGTGCCAGCAGCCCGCGAGGGACGAATTCACCCCTCCACTTT.

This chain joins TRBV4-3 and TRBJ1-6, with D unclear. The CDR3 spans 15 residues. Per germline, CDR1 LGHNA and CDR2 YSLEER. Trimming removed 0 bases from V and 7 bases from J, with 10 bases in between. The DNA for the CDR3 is TGCGCCAGCAGCCAAGAAGGAGAGCGGAATTCACCCCTCCACTTT. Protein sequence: CASSQEGERNSPLHF.

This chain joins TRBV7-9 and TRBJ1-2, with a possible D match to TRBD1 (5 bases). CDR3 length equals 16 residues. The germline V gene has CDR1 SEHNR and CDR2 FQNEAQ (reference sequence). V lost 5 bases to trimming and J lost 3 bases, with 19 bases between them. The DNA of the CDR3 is TGTGCCAGCAGCGACCGGACTGGGGGGGTTGACTATGGCTACACCTTC. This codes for CASSDRTGGVDYGYTF.

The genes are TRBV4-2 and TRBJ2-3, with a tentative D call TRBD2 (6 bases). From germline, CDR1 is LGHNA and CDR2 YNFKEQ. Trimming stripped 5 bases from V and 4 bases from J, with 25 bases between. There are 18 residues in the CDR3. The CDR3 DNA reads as TGTGCCAGCAGCGCCACCCCGAGGGAAGGCTGGGGGGCAGATACGCAGTATTTT. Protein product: CASSATPREGWGADTQYF.

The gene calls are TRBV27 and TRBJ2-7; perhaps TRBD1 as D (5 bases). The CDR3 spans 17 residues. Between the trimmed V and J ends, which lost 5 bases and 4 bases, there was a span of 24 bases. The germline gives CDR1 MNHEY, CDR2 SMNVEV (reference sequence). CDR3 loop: CASSPNSGNPINYEQYF. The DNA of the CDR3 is TGTGCCAGCAGTCCGAACTCAGGGAATCCCATAAATTACGAGCAGTACTTC.

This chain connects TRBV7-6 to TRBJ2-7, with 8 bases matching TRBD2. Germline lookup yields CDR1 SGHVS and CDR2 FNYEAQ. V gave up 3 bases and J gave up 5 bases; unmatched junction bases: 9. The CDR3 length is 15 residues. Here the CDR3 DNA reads TGTGCCAGCAGCTTCTCAGCGGGAGAGAGGAACGAGCAGTACTTC. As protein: CASSFSAGERNEQYF.

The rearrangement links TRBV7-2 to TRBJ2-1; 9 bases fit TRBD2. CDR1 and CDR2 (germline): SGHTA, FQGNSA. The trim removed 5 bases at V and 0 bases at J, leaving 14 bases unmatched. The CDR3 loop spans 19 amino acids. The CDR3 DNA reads TGTGCCAGCAGCCAGACTTTAGCGGGGGCCCTGAGCTCCTACAATGAGCAGTTCTTC. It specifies CASSQTLAGALSSYNEQFF.

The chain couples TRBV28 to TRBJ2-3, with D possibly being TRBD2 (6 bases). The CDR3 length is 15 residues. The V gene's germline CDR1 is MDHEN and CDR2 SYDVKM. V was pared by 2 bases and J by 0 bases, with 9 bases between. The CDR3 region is CASSLVRDSTDTQYF. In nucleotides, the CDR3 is TGTGCCAGCAGTTTAGTGCGGGATAGCACAGATACGCAGTATTTT.